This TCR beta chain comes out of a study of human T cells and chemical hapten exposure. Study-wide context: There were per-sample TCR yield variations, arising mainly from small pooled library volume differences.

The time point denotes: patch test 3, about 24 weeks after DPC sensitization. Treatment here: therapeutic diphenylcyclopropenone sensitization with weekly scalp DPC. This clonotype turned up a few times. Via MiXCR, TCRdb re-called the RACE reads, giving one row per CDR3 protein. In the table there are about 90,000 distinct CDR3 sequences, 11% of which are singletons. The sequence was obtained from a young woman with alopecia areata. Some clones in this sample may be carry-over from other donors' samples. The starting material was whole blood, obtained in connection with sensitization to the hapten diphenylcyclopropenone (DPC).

The CDR3 nucleotides are TGCAGCGTTGAACCGACTGCCGGTGAGCAGTTCTTC. Protein sequence: CSVEPTAGEQFF. The chain carries TRBV29-1 and TRBJ2-1; the D is unclear. In germline, CDR1 is SQVTM, CDR2 ANQGSEA. The CDR3 consists of 12 residues. Trimming removed 2 bases at V and 9 bases at J, with 11 bases between.